This passage covers 21 T cell receptor beta chains from one sample sequenced in a study of T cells expressing NK-cell markers. Following a re-call of the 5' RACE reads, TCRdb has one entry per CDR3 protein and lacks DNA. This sample's table reports 150,000 to 170,000 distinct CDR3 sequences. Sequenced sample: blood T cells: a sorted CD56 or NKG2C T cell subset, CD4+ or CD8+ T cells, or bulk PBMC T cells (not recorded which). The receptors originated from a woman aged 45-59 years in good health.

The gene calls are TRBV12-3 or TRBV12-4 and TRBJ1-5; TCRdb selects TRBD1, and the lack of DNA leaves this call unchecked. The CDR3 is 14 amino acids. The CDR3 reads CASSTGEVNQPQHF.

The chain uses TRBV12-3 or TRBV12-4 and TRBJ2-5; TCRdb designates TRBD2, a call that cannot be tested without DNA. This CDR3 is built from 13 residues. CDR3 protein: CASSLWERETQYF.

The chain recombines TRBV19 with TRBJ2-1; the TCRdb D gene call, TRBD2, has no DNA to confirm it. The CDR3 consists of 16 residues. Germline CDR1 and CDR2: LNHDA and SQIVND (reference sequence). CDR3 loop: CASSIPGLAGTNEQFF.

This chain connects TRBV30 to TRBJ2-1; the TRBD2 assignment by TCRdb is unverifiable without DNA. This CDR3 has 13 residues. CDR1 and CDR2 (germline): GTSNPN, SVGIG (reference sequence). The CDR3 sequence is CAWSGQGPNEQFF.

J is TRBJ2-2 and V is TRBV20-1; the TCRdb call, TRBD2, lacks DNA for checking. There are 15 residues in the CDR3. Looked up from germline, CDR1 is DFQATT and CDR2 is SNEGSKA (reference sequence). This CDR3 reads CSARDPQTPTGELFF.

This sequence joins TRBV4-1 and TRBJ2-3; TCRdb calls TRBD1, which cannot be checked without DNA. The length of the CDR3 is 13 residues. The germline CDR1 and CDR2 sequences are MGHRA and YSYEKL. CDR3 amino acids: CASRGPGTDTQYF.

The chain employs TRBV10-1 and TRBJ2-3. Germline lookup yields CDR1 WNHNN and CDR2 SYGVQD (reference sequence). The CDR3 spans 11 residues. The chain's CDR3 is CASSEDYPQYF.

The rearrangement links TRBV20-1 to TRBJ2-1; TCRdb's D call of TRBD2 is untestable without DNA. The CDR3 spans 15 residues. CDR1 and CDR2 (germline): DFQATT, SNEGSKA (reference sequence). The CDR3 is CSARPSGRAMNEQFF.

J is TRBJ2-7 and V is TRBV5-6. CDR1 and CDR2 from the germline V gene are SGHDT and YYEEEE. The CDR3 runs to 14 residues. The chain's CDR3 is CASSSDWNTYEQYF.

The chain employs TRBV7-8 and TRBJ2-1; TCRdb reports TRBD2, a call that lacks DNA to check it against. This CDR3 region has 13 residues. Looked up from germline, CDR1 is SGHVS and CDR2 is FQNEAQ. CDR3 residues: CASSPISEGEQFF.

This rearrangement joins TRBV10-3 to TRBJ1-2; the D call from TCRdb, TRBD1, cannot be confirmed without DNA. CDR1 is ENHRY and CDR2 is SYGVKD in the germline V gene. The CDR3 has 16 residues. Here the CDR3 reads CAIRTLGDGINYGYTF.

This chain links TRBV3-1 with TRBJ2-7; TCRdb's D gene call, TRBD1, goes unchecked for lack of DNA. Germline CDR1 and CDR2: LGHDT and YNNKEL (reference sequence). The CDR3 covers 14 residues. The CDR3 here is CASSPVGGRDEQYF.

The rearrangement links TRBV20-1 to TRBJ2-1; TCRdb's D call of TRBD2 is untestable without DNA. This CDR3 comprises 16 residues. Germline V gene lookup returns CDR1 DFQATT and CDR2 SNEGSKA (reference sequence). The CDR3 protein is CSATPLTSGIVDEQFF.

This rearrangement joins TRBV13 to TRBJ2-1; TCRdb's D call, TRBD1, is unchecked because there is no DNA. CDR3 length: 13 amino acids. Germline assignment: CDR1 PRHDT and CDR2 FYEKMQ (reference sequence). CDR3 residues: CASTGQGFDEQFF.

The chain recombines TRBV5-4 with TRBJ2-5. In germline, CDR1 is SGHNT, CDR2 YYREEE (reference sequence). The CDR3 contains 13 residues. CDR3 sequence: CASSYGVGETQYF.

This rearrangement joins TRBV27 to TRBJ2-4; TCRdb selects TRBD2, and the lack of DNA leaves this call unchecked. Germline-derived CDR1 and CDR2 are MNHEY and SMNVEV (reference sequence). This CDR3 is built from 19 residues. The CDR3 spells CASSQTSGRAQQAKNIQYF.

This rearrangement joins TRBV7-2 to TRBJ1-1. This CDR3 has 13 residues. Looked up from germline, CDR1 is SGHTA and CDR2 is FQGNSA. The chain's CDR3 is CASSPNMNTEAFF.

The rearrangement links TRBV5-1 to TRBJ2-5; TCRdb indicates TRBD2, and absent DNA this call remains unverified. Germline V gene lookup returns CDR1 SGHRS and CDR2 YFSETQ. This CDR3 has 15 amino acids. The CDR3 here is CASSLDEGFGETQYF.

The chain employs TRBV5-5 and TRBJ2-7. The CDR3 covers 14 residues. Germline CDR1 SGHKS, CDR2 YYEKEE (reference sequence). The CDR3 loop is CASSLGLASYEQYF.

The V call is TRBV4-1, the J call TRBJ2-1; TCRdb indicates TRBD2, and absent DNA this call remains unverified. This CDR3 comprises 12 residues. CDR1 MGHRA and CDR2 YSYEKL come from the germline V gene. CDR3: CASRGTSGEQFF.

This sequence joins TRBV29-1 and TRBJ2-1; the D call of TRBD2 rests on TCRdb alone, since no DNA is present to check it. CDR1 SQVTM and CDR2 ANQGSEA come from the germline V gene. The CDR3 length is 12 residues. The CDR3 sequence is CSVELTSGEQFF.